Below, 4 T cell receptor beta chains from the same sample are listed, as sequenced in a study of T cells in Graves' hyperthyroidism and ophthalmopathy. Researchers amplified the TCR beta CDR3 regions from RNA transcripts. TCR CDR3 regions were first amplified by RT-PCR with HTBI primers. Each CDR3 protein gets one entry after TCRdb re-called the multiplex PCR reads with MiXCR. The repertoire has approximately 700,000 distinct CDR3 sequences, 16% of them found once; the top ten carry under 10%. Sample: blood. Every receptor here comes from a man younger than 35 with Graves' hyperthyroidism.

This clonotype was counted ten times or more. This chain connects TRBV11-2 to TRBJ2-1, with no clear D. Germline CDR1 reads SGHAT; CDR2 reads FQNNGV. The CDR3 has 13 residues. V was pared by 5 bases and J by 13 bases, with 18 bases between. CDR3 DNA: TGTGCCAGCAGCCTCCTCGCCGCGTCCCATCAGTTCTTC. This sequence encodes CASSLLAASHQFF.

As to this clonotype: A single base separates this from a much larger clone, so it may be a read error. J is TRBJ2-5 and V is TRBV4-2, with D possibly TRBD2 on 7 matching bases. The CDR3 runs to 13 residues. V was trimmed by 3 bases and J by 7 bases, leaving 12 bases between them. CDR1 is LGHNA and CDR2 is YNFKEQ in the germline V gene. This CDR3 reads CASSQEGGGTQYF. The CDR3 DNA is TGTGCCAGCAGCCAGGAGGGAGGGGGGACCCAGTACTTC.

This clonotype was picked up a small number of times. V is TRBV24-1 and J is TRBJ2-3; D uncertain. The CDR3 is 14 residues long. Germline V gene sequence: CDR1 KGHDR, CDR2 SFDVKD. Trimming took off 1 base at V and 4 bases at J, with 8 bases between the two ends. The CDR3 nucleotides are TGTGCCACCAGTGATTTTGCTGGCCCAGATACGCAGTATTTT. It yields the protein CATSDFAGPDTQYF.

The chain joins TRBV4-3 to TRBJ1-2; D might be TRBD1 (6 bases). The CDR3 loop spans 17 amino acids. Trimming removed 0 bases from V and 4 bases from J, with 18 bases in between. Germline-derived CDR1 and CDR2 are LGHNA and YSLEER. The CDR3 bases are TGCGCCAGCAGCCAAGAGTATACAGGGAGGGGTGTCTATGGCTACACCTTC. Protein: CASSQEYTGRGVYGYTF.